This section outlines one T cell receptor (beta chain) sequence together with its context. V gave up 5 bases and J gave up 2 bases; unmatched junction bases: 7. There are 15 residues in the CDR3. The germline CDR1 and CDR2 sequences are SGHDT and YYEEEE. Seattle patients were enrolled while actively infected and followed longitudinally. The entry originates in a study of blood T cell repertoires in COVID-19. Clones were sequenced by immunoSEQ multiplex PCR, and TCRdb holds only the in-frame ones, with some missing. The sample contains approximately 440,000 clones, more than 70% of which appear only once.

This clonotype originated in a woman aged 50 to 65 with COVID-19, enrolled during active disease. The specimen was peripheral blood. This chain uses TRBV5-6 with TRBJ1-2, with 9 positions matching TRBD1. CDR3 DNA sequence: TGTGCCAGCAGTTCACAGGGGGCGCAAAACTATGGCTACACCTTC. This codes for CASSSQGAQNYGYTF.